Listed below are T cell receptor beta chains from one sample, sequenced in a study of shared clonotypes between healthy human individuals. Clones were sequenced by immunoSEQ multiplex PCR, and TCRdb holds only the in-frame ones, with some missing. The table has about a million clones, around 77% seen once. The specimen sequenced was memory CD4+ T cells from PBMCs. The source is a man aged 18 to 29 in good health. Some clones in this sample may be carry-over from other donors' samples. Each CDR3 is given with its conserved first and last residue. A D gene is named only where the DNA matches it firmly. Only part of the rows carry a size: once, few, many, or a class if the clone is expanded.

v_gene	d_gene	j_gene	abundance	CDR3nt	CDR3aa
TRBV27	.	TRBJ2-5	.	TGTGCCAGCAGCAGGACACTGCAAGAGACCCAGTACTTC	CASSRTLQETQYF
TRBV5-1	.	TRBJ1-1	.	TGCGCCAGCAGCTTGGCCAGTAGGGGGTCAGCAGGGAACACTGAAGCTTTCTTT	CASSLASRGSAGNTEAFF
TRBV5-6	.	TRBJ2-4	.	TGTGCCAGCAGCTCACGCGGGACAGCCAAAAACATTCAGTACTTC	CASSSRGTAKNIQYF
TRBV6-5	TRBD2	TRBJ2-7	.	TGTGCCAGCAGCCGGACTAGCGGACCTTACGAGCAGTACTTC	CASSRTSGPYEQYF
TRBV27	TRBD1	TRBJ2-7	.	TGTGCCCCCCCCGGACAGGCCATCTGCCTCGCGCGTACTTACGAGCAGTACTTC	CAPPGQAICLARTYEQYF
TRBV5-1	.	TRBJ2-2	.	TGCGCCAGCAGCTTGGATTCGCACACCGGGGAGCTGTTTTTT	CASSLDSHTGELFF
TRBV25-1	.	TRBJ2-1	few	TGTGCCAGCCCCTGCGGAGGGAGGTCGGATGAGCAGTTCTTC	CASPCGGRSDEQFF
TRBV28	.	TRBJ2-2	.	TGTGCCAGCAGGATTGCGCTTCTGACCGGGGAGCTGTTTTTT	CASRIALLTGELFF
TRBV5-1	.	TRBJ1-4	.	TGCGCCAGCAGCCCAGGTGGGGGGGACACCTATGAAAAACTGTTTTTT	CASSPGGGDTYEKLFF
TRBV7-2	.	TRBJ1-2	many	TGTGCCAGCAGCGCCCTCCGGGAGACTAACTATGGCTACACCTTC	CASSALRETNYGYTF
TRBV11-2	.	TRBJ1-1	.	TGTGCCAGCAGCTTAGCACAGGGACTTTCTCGCGAAGCTTTCTTT	CASSLAQGLSREAFF
TRBV18	.	TRBJ1-1	.	TGTGCCAGCTCCCAAACGTCGGGGGTACAAGCTTTCTTT	CASSQTSGVQAFF
TRBV6-5	.	TRBJ2-1	.	TGTGCCAGCAGTTACGAAAGCTACAATGAGCAGTTCTTC	CASSYESYNEQFF
TRBV4-3	TRBD2	TRBJ2-7	once	TGCGCCAGCAGCCAAGGGGGAGGGAGCGGGCAGGCTTACGAGCAGTACTTC	CASSQGGGSGQAYEQYF
TRBV15	.	TRBJ2-7	.	TGTGCCACCAGCAGAGAACAGGGAGGTTCCTACGAGCAGTACTTC	CATSREQGGSYEQYF
TRBV21-1	.	TRBJ2-7	.	TGTGCCAGCAGCAAATCGGTGGGACATCTAGCCTCCTACGAGCAGTACTTC	CASSKSVGHLASYEQYF
TRBV5-1	.	TRBJ2-5	.	TGCGCCAGCAGTCGCGCAGGGTTGAGGATGGGCCAAGAGACCCAGTACTTC	CASSRAGLRMGQETQYF
TRBV11-2	.	TRBJ2-1	.	TGTGCCAGCAGCTTTGGGGTTAATGAGAATGAGCAGTTCTTC	CASSFGVNENEQFF
TRBV30	.	TRBJ1-2	.	TGTGCCTGGAGTGTGTATCTCTATGGCTACACCTTC	CAWSVYLYGYTF
TRBV19	.	TRBJ2-7	.	TGTGCCAGTAGTATAGGAGGGGAAGAGCAGTACTTC	CASSIGGEEQYF
TRBV6-1	TRBD2	TRBJ2-1	.	TGTGCCAGCAAGGTGGCGGGAGAAAGATGGGAGCAGTTCTTC	CASKVAGERWEQFF
TRBV5-1	TRBD1	TRBJ2-3	.	TGCGCCAGCAGCTCCCTAGGGACAGGCACAGATACGCAGTATTTT	CASSSLGTGTDTQYF
TRBV10-3	TRBD2	TRBJ2-1	.	TGTGCCATCAGTGCCCCCGGGAGGCTAGCGGGAGGGAACTCCTACAATGAGCAGTTCTTC	CAISAPGRLAGGNSYNEQFF